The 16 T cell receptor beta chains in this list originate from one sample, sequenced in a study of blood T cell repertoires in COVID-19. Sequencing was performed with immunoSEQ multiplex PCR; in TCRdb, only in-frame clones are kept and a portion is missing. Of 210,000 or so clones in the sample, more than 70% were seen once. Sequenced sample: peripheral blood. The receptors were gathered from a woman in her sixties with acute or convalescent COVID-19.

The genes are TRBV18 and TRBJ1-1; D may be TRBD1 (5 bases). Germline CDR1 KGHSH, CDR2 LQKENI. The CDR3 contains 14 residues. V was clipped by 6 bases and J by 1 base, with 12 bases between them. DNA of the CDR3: TGTGCCAGCTCCCCTGGGGCACCGAACACTGAAGCTTTCTTT. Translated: CASSPGAPNTEAFF.

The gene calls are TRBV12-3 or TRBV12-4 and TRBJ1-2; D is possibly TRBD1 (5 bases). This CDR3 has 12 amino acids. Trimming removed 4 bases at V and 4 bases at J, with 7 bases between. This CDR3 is CASSYQGYGYTF. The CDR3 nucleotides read TGTGCCAGCAGTTATCAGGGCTATGGCTACACCTTC.

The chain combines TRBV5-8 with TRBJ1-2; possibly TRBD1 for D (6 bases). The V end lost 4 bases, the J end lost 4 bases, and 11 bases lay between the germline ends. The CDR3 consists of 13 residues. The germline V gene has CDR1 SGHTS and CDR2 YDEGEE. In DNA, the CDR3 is TGTGCCAGCAGCGACCTCAGGGGCTATGGCTACACCTTC. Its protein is CASSDLRGYGYTF.

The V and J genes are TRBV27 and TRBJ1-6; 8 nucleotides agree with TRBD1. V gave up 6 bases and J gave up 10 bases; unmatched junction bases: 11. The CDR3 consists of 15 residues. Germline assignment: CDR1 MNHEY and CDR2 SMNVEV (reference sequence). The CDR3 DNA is TGTGCCAGCAGATCCTCCCGGACAGGGTACTCACCCCTCCACTTT. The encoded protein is CASRSSRTGYSPLHF.

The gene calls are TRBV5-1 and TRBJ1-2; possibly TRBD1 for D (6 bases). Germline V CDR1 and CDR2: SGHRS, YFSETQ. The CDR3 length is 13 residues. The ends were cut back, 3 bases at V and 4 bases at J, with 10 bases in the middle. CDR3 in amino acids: CASSWGQSYGYTF. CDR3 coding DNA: TGCGCCAGCAGCTGGGGACAATCCTATGGCTACACCTTC.

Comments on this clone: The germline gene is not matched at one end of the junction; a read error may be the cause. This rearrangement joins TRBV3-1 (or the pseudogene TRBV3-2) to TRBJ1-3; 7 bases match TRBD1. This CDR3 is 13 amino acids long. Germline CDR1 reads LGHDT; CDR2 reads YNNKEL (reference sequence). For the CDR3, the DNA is TGTGCCAGCAGCCAGGGCCTTGGGACAGTCTCTCATTTT. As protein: CASSQGLGTVSHF.

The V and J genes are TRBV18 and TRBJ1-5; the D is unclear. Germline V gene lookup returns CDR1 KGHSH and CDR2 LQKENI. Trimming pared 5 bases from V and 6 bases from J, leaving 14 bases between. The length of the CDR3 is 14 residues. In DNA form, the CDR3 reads TGTGCCAGCTCAGCGTCCTTCGGTGGTCAGCCCCAGCATTTT. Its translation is CASSASFGGQPQHF.

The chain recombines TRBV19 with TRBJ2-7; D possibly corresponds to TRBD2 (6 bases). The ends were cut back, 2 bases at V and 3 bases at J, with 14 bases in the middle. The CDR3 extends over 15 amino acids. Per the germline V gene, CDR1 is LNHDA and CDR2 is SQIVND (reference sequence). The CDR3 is CASSIPGVGFYEQYF. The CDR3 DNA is TGTGCCAGTAGTATACCGGGAGTGGGGTTCTACGAGCAGTACTTC.

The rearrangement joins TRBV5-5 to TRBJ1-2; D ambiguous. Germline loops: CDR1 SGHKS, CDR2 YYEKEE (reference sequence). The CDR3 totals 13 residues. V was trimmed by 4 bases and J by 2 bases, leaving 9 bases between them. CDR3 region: CASSPAGNYGYTF. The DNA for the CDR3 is TGTGCCAGCAGCCCCGCGGGGAACTATGGCTACACCTTC.

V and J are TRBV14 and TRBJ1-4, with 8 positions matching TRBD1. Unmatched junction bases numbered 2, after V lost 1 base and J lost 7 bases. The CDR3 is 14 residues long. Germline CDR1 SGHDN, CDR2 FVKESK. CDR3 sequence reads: CASSQADRAEKLFF. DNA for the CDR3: TGTGCCAGCAGCCAAGCGGACAGGGCTGAAAAACTGTTTTTT.

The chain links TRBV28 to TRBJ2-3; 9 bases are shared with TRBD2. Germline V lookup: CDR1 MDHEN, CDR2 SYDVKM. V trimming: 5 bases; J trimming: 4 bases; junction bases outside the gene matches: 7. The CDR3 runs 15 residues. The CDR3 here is CASSPQRGEADTQYF. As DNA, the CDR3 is TGTGCCAGCAGTCCCCAGCGGGGGGAGGCAGATACGCAGTATTTT.

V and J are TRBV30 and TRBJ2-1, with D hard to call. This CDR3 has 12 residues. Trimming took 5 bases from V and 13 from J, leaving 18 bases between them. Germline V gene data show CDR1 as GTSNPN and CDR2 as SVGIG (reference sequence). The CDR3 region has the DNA TGTGCCTGGGAATCTTCGATTGGCAGACAGTTCTTC. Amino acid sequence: CAWESSIGRQFF.

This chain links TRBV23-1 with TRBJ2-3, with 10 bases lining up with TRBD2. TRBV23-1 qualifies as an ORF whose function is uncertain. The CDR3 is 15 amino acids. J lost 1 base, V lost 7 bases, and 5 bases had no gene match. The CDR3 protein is CASTPSGGGTDTQYF. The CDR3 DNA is TGCGCCAGCACCCCAAGCGGGGGGGGCACAGATACGCAGTATTTT.

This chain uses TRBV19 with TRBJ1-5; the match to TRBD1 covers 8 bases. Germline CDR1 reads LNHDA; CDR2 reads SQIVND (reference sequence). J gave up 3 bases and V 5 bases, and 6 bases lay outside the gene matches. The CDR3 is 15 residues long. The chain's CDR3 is CASSGTGGPNQPQHF. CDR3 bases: TGTGCCAGTAGTGGGACAGGAGGGCCCAATCAGCCCCAGCATTTT.

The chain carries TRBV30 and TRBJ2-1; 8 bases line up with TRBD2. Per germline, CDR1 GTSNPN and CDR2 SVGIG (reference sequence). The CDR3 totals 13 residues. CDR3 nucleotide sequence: TGTGCTTCAGTACCGGGAGGGCCCTATGAGCAGTTCTTC. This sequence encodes CASVPGGPYEQFF.

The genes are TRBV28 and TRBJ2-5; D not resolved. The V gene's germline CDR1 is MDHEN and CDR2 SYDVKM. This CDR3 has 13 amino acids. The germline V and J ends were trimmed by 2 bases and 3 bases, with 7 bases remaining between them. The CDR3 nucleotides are TGTGCCAGCAGTTTACCGGGTAAAGAGACCCAGTACTTC. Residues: CASSLPGKETQYF.